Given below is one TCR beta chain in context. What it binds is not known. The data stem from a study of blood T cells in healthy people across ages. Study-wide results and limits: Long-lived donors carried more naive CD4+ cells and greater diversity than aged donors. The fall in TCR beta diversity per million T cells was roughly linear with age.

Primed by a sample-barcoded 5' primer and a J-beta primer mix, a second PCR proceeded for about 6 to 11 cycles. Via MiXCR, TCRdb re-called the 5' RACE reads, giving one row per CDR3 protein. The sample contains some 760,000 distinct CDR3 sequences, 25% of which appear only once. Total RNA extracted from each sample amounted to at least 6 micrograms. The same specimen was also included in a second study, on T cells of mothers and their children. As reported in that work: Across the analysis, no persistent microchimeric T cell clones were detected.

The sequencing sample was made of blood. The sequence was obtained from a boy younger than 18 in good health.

The CDR3 region has the DNA TGTGCCAGCTGGCACGGACAGACCAGATACAATGAGCAGTTCTTC. Its translation is CASWHGQTRYNEQFF. The chain links TRBV5-6 to TRBJ2-1; D possibly corresponds to TRBD1 (6 bases). Germline V gene data show CDR1 as SGHDT and CDR2 as YYEEEE. V lost 7 bases, J lost 4 bases, and 18 bases lay in between. This CDR3 region has 15 residues.